Detailed here is one T cell receptor beta chain. These data belong to a study of T cells in Graves' hyperthyroidism and ophthalmopathy. TCR beta CDR3 sequences were amplified from RNA transcripts. The HTBI primer set served for first-round RT-PCR of the TCR CDR3. Via MiXCR, TCRdb re-called the multiplex PCR reads, giving one row per CDR3 protein. The table has a few hundred thousand distinct CDR3 sequences, about 13% seen once. Absence of ophthalmopathy progression within 18 months defined stable Graves' hyperthyroidism. This CDR3 is built from 12 residues. Trimming stripped 0 bases from V and 10 bases from J, with 8 bases between. Per the germline V gene, CDR1 is SGDLS and CDR2 is YYNGEE.

The J gene is TRBJ2-1, the V gene TRBV9; D ambiguous. The clonotype originates from a woman under 30 with Graves' hyperthyroidism. The sequenced sample consisted of blood. CDR3 in amino acids: CASSVGRFEQFF. The CDR3 nucleotides read TGTGCCAGCAGCGTAGGTCGGTTCGAGCAGTTCTTC. The full variable domain, with the rest looked up from reference TRBV9 and TRBJ2-1, is DSGVTQTPKHLITATGQRVTLRCSPRSGDLSVYWYQQSLDQGLQFLIQYYNGEERAKGNILERFSAQQFPDLHSELNLSSLELGDSALYFCASSVGRFEQFFGPGTRLTVL.